This T cell receptor beta chain comes out of a study of OX40 agonist ivuxolimab in advanced cancers. In the study overall: The costimulatory receptor OX40 (CD134) was targeted by ivuxolimab, a fully human IgG2 agonistic monoclonal antibody. Intravenous ivuxolimab was administered to patients every 2 weeks at six dose levels: 0.01, 0.1, 0.3, 1.5, 3 and 10 mg/kg. Of the approximately 50 dose-escalation patients, hepatocellular carcinoma was present in approximately 20, melanoma in roughly 15, renal cell carcinoma in 9 and head and neck cancer in 9. The dose-escalation cohort was about 86% male with a mean age of around 62 years, ranging from 23 to 79. Patients were allowed to have had prior anti-PD-1, anti-PD-L1 or anti-CTLA-4 therapy, and roughly 40% of the dose-escalation patients had been treated with checkpoint inhibitors. Three dose-escalation patients achieved partial responses, one with hepatocellular carcinoma and two with cutaneous melanoma. Peripheral TCRbeta sequencing aimed to test whether ivuxolimab altered TCR sequence diversity and caused clonal T-cell expansion. The monotherapy dose-escalation portion (N ≈ 52 patients) of the phase I ivuxolimab trial is reported in the paper.

The study at large found these results: After ivuxolimab, CD8+ T cells had more expanded clones than CD4+ T cells on average. At doses of 0.1 to 3.0 mg/kg, clonal expansion of both CD4+ and CD8+ T cells in blood was seen between baseline and week 6. In partial responders in the 0.1-3.0 mg/kg groups, normalized peripheral clonal expansion was found to be among the lowest, especially among CD8+ T cells. Low levels of normalized T-cell clonal expansion were also shown by some nonresponding patients. Antigen specificity was not determined for the clonally expanded peripheral T cells.

The CDR3 contains 16 residues, cysteine and phenylalanine counted. The read is trimmed to its CDR3 DNA, 48 bases read in frame from base 1. V ends up 5 bases short and J 7 bases short, with an unmatched junction base count of 11. CDR1 is given as LNHDA and CDR2 as SQIVND, both from the germline V gene (reference sequence). To sequence the TCRbeta CDR3 region, genomic DNA was isolated from the sorted cells. TCRbeta CDR3 regions were sequenced using the immunoSEQ Assay. TCRdb holds this immuneACCESS table with in-frame rearrangements only. Some clones are missing; in checked studies, unresolved V genes explain under half, and the rest has no known cause. The table for this sample lists around 15,000 clones; approximately 84% of them were counted only once. Over 60% of the sample rests with the top ten. The trial excluded patients who had a history of autoimmune disease or who were on systemic immunosuppression. Peripheral blood for TCR sequencing was drawn from every dose cohort at baseline, at cycle 4 day 1 and at cycle 7 day 1. The samples were taken from a phase I, first-in-human, multicenter, open-label dose-escalation trial of ivuxolimab. Adults with locally advanced or metastatic melanoma, renal cell, hepatocellular, or head and neck squamous cell carcinoma were enrolled in the trial. Before TCR sequencing, CD4+ T cells and CD8+ T cells from peripheral blood were sorted into separate populations.

Of note for this clone: Its cognate antigen has yet to be identified. Base qualities are missing; no much larger clone stands one base away.

The input for sequencing was CD4+ or CD8+ T cells sorted from blood, taken in a trial of the OX40 agonist ivuxolimab. The receptor was derived from an adult with an advanced solid tumor such as melanoma, head and neck, liver or kidney cancer. The V and J genes are TRBV19 and TRBJ2-1, with TRBD2 matching 10 junction bases. The sequenced DNA is TGTGCCAGTAGTCCACCCACTAGCGGGATAGGGAATGAGCAGTTCTTC. It is translated as CASSPPTSGIGNEQFF.